This T cell receptor beta chain was sequenced during a study of vaccination and CD4 T cells after COVID-19. Across the study: With a range of 35 to 161, the median interval from diagnosis to drawing post-COVID samples was approximately 100 days. Each control culture was treated with a CEFX pool, an HIV-1 Nef pool, or no peptide. General observations from the study: Median counts of SARS-CoV-2-reactive clonotypes increased from around 20 to 38; this difference was not significant.

Trimming removed 2 bases from V and 4 bases from J; junction bases left unmatched: 10. The germline CDR1 and CDR2 sequences are KGHSH and LQKENI. The CDR3 has 16 amino acids. Oncomine TCR Beta short-read sequencing was applied to DNA from cultured CD4+ T cells. TCRdb redid the calling of the PCR reads with MiXCR, one entry per CDR3 protein. The table shows 10,000 to 15,000 distinct CDR3 sequences, with around 40% occurring only once. Regarding this clonotype: Its target is unknown.

The treatment: approximately 9-day PBMC culture with coronavirus spike peptide pools or control peptides (ViraFEST assay). The chain joins TRBV18 to TRBJ2-7; 8 bases fit TRBD1. The sequencing sample was made of cultured CD4+ T cells from blood. This clonotype was obtained from a human donor with COVID-19. CDR3 residues: CASSPGPGTGLYEQYF. The CDR3 bases are TGTGCCAGCTCACCAGGCCCGGGGACAGGTTTGTACGAGCAGTACTTC.